A single sample gave rise to the 21 T cell receptor beta chains below, sequenced in a study of T-cell memory formation after mild COVID-19. MiXCR, run by TCRdb on the 5' RACE reads, gives a single entry per CDR3 protein. The sample gives some 320,000 distinct CDR3 sequences, roughly 15% of which show up once; approximately 20% is in the top ten. What was sequenced was PBMCs or a T cell subset sorted from them (not recorded which). The receptors shown here come from a man younger than 35 who had mild COVID-19 (a few samples of this study predate the infection). Cell type and time point are not known.

The rearrangement links TRBV11-2 to TRBJ2-1; D perhaps matches TRBD1 (6 bases). The germline gives CDR1 SGHAT, CDR2 FQNNGV. This CDR3 region has 18 residues. Trimming cost V 4 bases and J 3 bases, with 22 bases left between them. CDR3 DNA sequence: TGTGCCAGCAGCTCACCTGGCTGGGCAGGGACAAACTACAATGAGCAGTTCTTC. Translating gives CASSSPGWAGTNYNEQFF.

This clonotype has at least ten counts. The chain combines TRBV4-3 with TRBJ2-1, with 8 positions matching TRBD1. Looked up from germline, CDR1 is LGHNA and CDR2 is YSLEER. This CDR3 is built from 18 residues. The trim removed 1 base at V and 6 bases at J, leaving 14 bases unmatched. CDR3 in DNA: TGCGCCAGCAGCCAAGGGTGGTCGGACAGGGTCTTTAGCAATGAGCAGTTCTTC. It codes for CASSQGWSDRVFSNEQFF.

This clonotype was seen a few times. The rearrangement uses TRBV29-1 and TRBJ2-3; either TRBD1 or TRBD2 may fit D (5 bases each). Germline-derived CDR1 and CDR2 are SQVTM and ANQGSEA. The CDR3 runs to 11 residues. Trimming cost V 7 bases and J 12 bases, with 17 bases left between them. The CDR3: CSGDGHPTQYF. The CDR3 coding sequence is TGCAGCGGGGACGGACATCCAACTCAGTATTTT.

This clonotype showed up just a few times. The chain employs TRBV5-1 and TRBJ2-5; the match to TRBD1 covers 7 bases. CDR3 size: 16 residues. Germline assignment: CDR1 SGHRS and CDR2 YFSETQ. With V trimmed by 1 base and J by 1 base, 7 bases remained unmatched. The CDR3 DNA sequence: TGCGCCAGCAGCTTGTCGTATGCAGGGGGCCAAGAGACCCAGTACTTC. Its protein product is CASSLSYAGGQETQYF.

The J gene is TRBJ2-4, the V gene TRBV4-1, with 8 bases fitting TRBD1. V gave up 0 bases and J gave up 12 bases; unmatched junction bases: 22. Germline CDR1 is MGHRA and CDR2 is YSYEKL. This CDR3 is built from 19 residues. The CDR3 DNA reads as TGCGCCAGCAGCCAAGATGAAGGCTCATGGGGACAGGCCCTCGGCGGTCAGTACTTC. Protein: CASSQDEGSWGQALGGQYF.

The J gene is TRBJ2-1, the V gene TRBV10-3; 7 bases are shared with TRBD2. The CDR3 is made up of 14 amino acids. V dropped 6 bases and J dropped 5; count of bases not matched to a gene: 7. Looked up from germline, CDR1 is ENHRY and CDR2 is SYGVKD. In DNA, the CDR3 is TGTGCCATCAGCGGACTAGAGATAGACAATGAGCAGTTCTTC. Translating gives CAISGLEIDNEQFF.

The J gene is TRBJ2-2, the V gene TRBV24-1, with D perhaps TRBD1 or TRBD2 (5 bases each). CDR3 length: 14 residues. Trimming shortened V by 4 bases and J by 4 bases, and 9 bases separated the two germline ends. Looked up from germline, CDR1 is KGHDR and CDR2 is SFDVKD. CDR3: CATSEGDVTGELFF. DNA of the CDR3: TGTGCCACCAGTGAGGGGGACGTCACCGGGGAGCTGTTTTTT.

This clonotype was seen a handful of times. The rearrangement links TRBV7-9 to TRBJ2-7, with D perhaps being TRBD1 or TRBD2 (5 bases each). Germline V gene sequence: CDR1 SEHNR, CDR2 FQNEAQ (reference sequence). V was pared by 5 bases and J by 3 bases, with 17 bases between. The CDR3 covers 15 residues. The CDR3 DNA reads TGTGCCAGCAGCGTCTACCCGGCAGGGAGCTACGAGCAGTACTTC. As protein: CASSVYPAGSYEQYF. Full variable domain (outside the CDR3, taken from reference TRBV7-9 and TRBJ2-7): DTGVSQNPRHKITKRGQNVTFRCDPISEHNRLYWYRQTLGQGPEFLTYFQNEAQLEKSRLLSDRFSAERPKGSFSTLEIQRTEQGDSAMYLCASSVYPAGSYEQYFGPGTRLTVT.

The sample holds one count of this clonotype. The chain recombines TRBV20-1 with TRBJ2-3; 9 nucleotides align to TRBD2. This CDR3 spans 15 amino acids. V lost 5 bases, J lost 0 bases, and 6 bases stayed unmatched. Germline V CDR1 and CDR2: DFQATT, SNEGSKA (reference sequence). The CDR3 bases are TGCAGTGCTGCCCCTAGCGGGACTAGCACAGATACGCAGTATTTT. Translating it yields CSAAPSGTSTDTQYF.

This clonotype showed up just a few times. The chain recombines TRBV12-3 or TRBV12-4 with TRBJ1-3; D gene ambiguous. V lost 7 bases to trimming and J lost 7 bases, with 11 bases between them. The CDR3 extends over 12 amino acids. The DNA of the CDR3 is TGTGCCAGCACCAAAAAAAGTAACACCATATATTTT. This sequence encodes CASTKKSNTIYF.

This clonotype was recorded a few times. CDR3 DNA: TGTGCCAGCAGCCCGGGACTAGACACACGGGATGAGCAGTTCTTC. This sequence encodes CASSPGLDTRDEQFF. The J gene is TRBJ2-1, the V gene TRBV11-3, with 8 positions matching TRBD2. Germline loops: CDR1 SGHNT, CDR2 YENEEA. V gave up 5 bases and J gave up 8 bases; unmatched junction bases: 11. CDR3 length: 15 residues.

V usage is TRBV12-3 or TRBV12-4 and J usage is TRBJ2-2; D not certain. The germline V and J ends were trimmed by 5 bases and 5 bases, with 6 bases remaining between them. This CDR3 spans 12 amino acids. The CDR3 loop reads CASSEETGELFF. The CDR3 DNA is TGTGCCAGCAGTGAAGAAACCGGGGAGCTGTTTTTT.

The V gene is TRBV27, the J gene TRBJ2-5; no firm D call. The V end lost 6 bases, the J end lost 4 bases, and 21 bases lay between the germline ends. Looked up from germline, CDR1 is MNHEY and CDR2 is SMNVEV (reference sequence). The CDR3 extends over 16 amino acids. CDR3 DNA: TGTGCCAGCAGACCAGAAGGGTATTCGGGTTTAGAGACCCAGTACTTC. It codes for CASRPEGYSGLETQYF.

This clonotype was observed many times. The chain carries TRBV7-9 and TRBJ1-5; possible D gene TRBD1, 5 bases. The germline V gene encodes CDR1 SEHNR and CDR2 FQNEAQ (reference sequence). V was trimmed by 5 bases and J by 4 bases, leaving 9 bases between them. The CDR3 length is 13 residues. The CDR3 region is CASSSQGNQPQHF. DNA for the CDR3: TGTGCCAGCAGCAGTCAGGGAAATCAGCCCCAGCATTTT. The variable domain in full, completed from reference TRBV7-9 and TRBJ1-5, reads DTGVSQNPRHKITKRGQNVTFRCDPISEHNRLYWYRQTLGQGPEFLTYFQNEAQLEKSRLLSDRFSAERPKGSFSTLEIQRTEQGDSAMYLCASSSQGNQPQHFGDGTRLSIL.

The chain joins TRBV16 to TRBJ1-5; D call uncertain. The CDR3 is made up of 14 amino acids. The V and J ends lost 4 bases and 4 bases respectively, with 11 bases between them. The germline V gene has CDR1 KGHSY and CDR2 FQNENV. The CDR3 DNA sequence: TGTGCCAGCAGCCTAGCGAATGGTAATCAGCCCCAGCATTTT. It specifies CASSLANGNQPQHF.

This clonotype occurred a few times. J is TRBJ2-3 and V is TRBV12-3 or TRBV12-4; D remains unclear. The CDR3 totals 14 residues. The V end lost 2 bases, the J end lost 1 base, and 7 bases lay between the germline ends. The CDR3: CASSLFAGTDTQYF. The CDR3 DNA reads TGTGCCAGCAGTTTATTTGCGGGCACAGATACGCAGTATTTT.

This clonotype was counted only a few times. This rearrangement joins TRBV7-2 to TRBJ1-2; D perhaps matches TRBD1 (5 bases). Looked up from germline, CDR1 is SGHTA and CDR2 is FQGNSA. V was cut by 7 bases and J by 2 bases, with 17 bases left in between. The CDR3 totals 15 residues. The CDR3 region has the DNA TGTGCCAGCAACGCTTTTCCAGGGCTAAACTATGGCTACACCTTC. It specifies CASNAFPGLNYGYTF. The entire variable domain, with the rest obtained from reference TRBV7-2 and TRBJ1-2, is as follows: GAGVSQSPSNKVTEKGKDVELRCDPISGHTALYWYRQSLGQGLEFLIYFQGNSAPDKSGLPSDRFSAERTGGSVSTLTIQRTQQEDSAVYLCASNAFPGLNYGYTFGSGTRLTVV.

The chain carries TRBV18 and TRBJ2-7, with 7 bases lining up with TRBD2. Per the germline V gene, CDR1 is KGHSH and CDR2 is LQKENI. The CDR3 length is 14 residues. Unmatched junction bases numbered 1, after V lost 2 bases and J lost 0 bases. CDR3 protein: CASSPWEGSYEQYV. For the CDR3, the DNA is TGTGCCAGCTCACCATGGGAGGGCTCCTACGAGCAGTACGTC.

V is TRBV7-2 and J is TRBJ1-5, with 10 bases that match TRBD1. Germline assignment: CDR1 SGHTA and CDR2 FQGNSA. This CDR3 region has 14 residues. V lost 5 bases, J lost 7 bases, and 5 bases stayed unmatched. Here the CDR3 reads CASSAGQGRQPQHF. The CDR3 nucleotides are TGTGCCAGCAGCGCGGGACAGGGGAGGCAGCCCCAGCATTTT.

V is TRBV20-1 and J is TRBJ2-7; 7 bases agree with TRBD2. Germline CDR1 and CDR2: DFQATT and SNEGSKA (reference sequence). V dropped 5 bases and J dropped 3; count of bases not matched to a gene: 7. The CDR3 has 13 amino acids. CDR3 DNA: TGCAGTGCTCTCGGGACTACCCTCTACGAGCAGTACTTC. Its protein product is CSALGTTLYEQYF.

There are many counts of this clonotype. The rearrangement links TRBV6-2 or TRBV6-3 to TRBJ2-1; D possibly uses TRBD1 or TRBD2 (6 bases each). Germline CDR1 reads MNHEY; CDR2 reads SVGEGT. Trimming took 7 bases from V and 0 from J, leaving 16 bases between them. The CDR3 length is 16 residues. CDR3 amino acids: CASISGGLYSYNEQFF. The DNA of the CDR3 is TGTGCCAGCATTAGTGGGGGGCTTTACTCCTACAATGAGCAGTTCTTC.